This TCR beta chain was obtained from a study of T cell changes during pregnancy in multiple sclerosis (dated by TCRdb to between 2018 and 2020). Regarding the research as a whole: The study examined how the T cell repertoire changed over the course of pregnancy in women with multiple sclerosis.

Libraries were constructed by the immunoSEQ multiplex PCR assay. Not all clones reach the TCRdb copy of this immuneACCESS table, which keeps in-frame sequences only. Checked studies attribute under half of the gap to unresolved V genes and leave the rest unexplained. The sample table records tens of thousands of clones; about 92% of these occur just once. The ten largest make up roughly 0.67% of the sample. Details on this clone: No antigen is known for it. No qualities accompany the bases; no much larger clone lies one base away.

The CDR3 spans 13 residues, from the cysteine through the phenylalanine. Only the CDR3 part of the read is kept: 39 bases, read in frame from the first base. The germline V gene (reference sequence) sets CDR1 to SEHNR and CDR2 to FQNEAQ. Ends trimmed: V by 8 bases, J by 3 bases; bases unmatched to a gene: 5. The sequences come from CD4+ T cells from peripheral blood mononuclear cells, collected in the third trimester of pregnancy. The TCR sequence derives from a female donor with multiple sclerosis, enrolled in a pregnancy study. The V gene is TRBV7-9 and the J gene is TRBJ1-2; 8 bases in the middle match TRBD1. The DNA sequence is given as TGTGCCAGCGCAGGGGGCGTATACTATGGCTACACCTTC. Its translation is CASAGGVYYGYTF.